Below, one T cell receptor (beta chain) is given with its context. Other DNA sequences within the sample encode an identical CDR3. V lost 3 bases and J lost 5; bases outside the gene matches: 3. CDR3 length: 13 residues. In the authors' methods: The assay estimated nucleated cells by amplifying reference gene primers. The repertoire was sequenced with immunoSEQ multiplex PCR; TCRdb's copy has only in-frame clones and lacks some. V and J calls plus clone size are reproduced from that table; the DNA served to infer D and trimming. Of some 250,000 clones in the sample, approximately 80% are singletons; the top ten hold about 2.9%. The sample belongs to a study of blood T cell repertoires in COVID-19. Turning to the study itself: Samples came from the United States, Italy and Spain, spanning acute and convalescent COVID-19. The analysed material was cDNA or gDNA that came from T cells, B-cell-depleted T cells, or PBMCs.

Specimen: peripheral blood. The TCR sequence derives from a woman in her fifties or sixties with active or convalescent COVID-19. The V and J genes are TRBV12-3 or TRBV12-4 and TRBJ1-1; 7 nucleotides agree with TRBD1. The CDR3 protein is CASSFAGGTEAFF. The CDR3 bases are TGTGCCAGCAGTTTTGCAGGGGGGACTGAAGCTTTCTTT.